This paragraph covers one T cell receptor (beta chain) sequence. Its specificity is not known. The data were taken from a study of long-term antiretroviral therapy in people with HIV. After removal of 1 base from V and 9 bases from J, the junction contained 7 bases not matched to a gene. The CDR3 totals 14 residues. The V gene's germline CDR1 is MNHNS and CDR2 SASEGT. Study observations and caveats: HIV repertoires had narrower CDR3 length ranges than controls.

Survey-level immunoSEQ v3.0 assays were run. Sequencing was performed with immunoSEQ multiplex PCR; in TCRdb, only in-frame clones are kept and a portion is missing. The sample shows under 50,000 clones, 70% to 90% of them seen only once. This receptor was identified in a woman aged 45-60 years with HIV. The chain carries TRBV6-1 and TRBJ1-2; 8 bases match TRBD1. The sequencing here drew on unsorted PBMCs, taken 1.2 years after starting antiretroviral therapy. The chain's CDR3 is CASSEERDRRRYTF. In DNA form, the CDR3 reads TGTGCCAGCAGTGAAGAGAGGGACAGGAGGCGCTACACCTTC.